This T cell receptor (beta chain) was identified during a study of cytomegalovirus exposure and HLA in healthy donors. Findings and limits, study-wide: In a later analysis, V- and J-gene trimming of beta chains associated with a DCLRE1C missense variant, replicated independently. Accounts indicate the classifier identified cytomegalovirus status with strong specificity and sensitivity. Judged likely to be a sequencing artifact was a cluster of highly shared sequence variants.

The PCR ran on 60 Vbeta and 13 Jbeta primers. Here immunoSEQ multiplex PCR was the method, and the copy in TCRdb shows in-frame clones only, minus some. Here the sample spans 95,000 to 150,000 clones, 60% to 85% being singletons. Notes on this clone: Its antigen remains unidentified.

V gave up 1 base and J gave up 3 bases, with 7 bases separating them. Germline V lookup: CDR1 LGHNA, CDR2 YSLEER. The CDR3 loop spans 13 amino acids. J is TRBJ2-7 and V is TRBV4-3, with D perhaps TRBD2 (5 bases). The sample comprised PBMCs. The origin of this receptor is a man aged 50 to 60 in good health and CMV-seronegative. The CDR3 loop reads CASSQGTFYEQYF. The CDR3 region has the DNA TGCGCCAGCAGCCAAGGGACTTTCTACGAGCAGTACTTC.